This T cell receptor beta chain was captured by sequencing in a study of T-cell memory formation after mild COVID-19. Study overall: Largely, the TCR clusters proved donor specific.

Study-level findings and limits: The main location of contracting CD4+ clones was CM and EM, and that of contracting CD8+ clones was EMRA. Balance between CD4 and CD8 was seen in clones contracting day 15 to 85, and a CD4+ lean was seen in later expanders.

This clonotype was seen a handful of times. What it binds is unknown. Employing constant-segment primers, 5'RACE generated TCR alpha and TCR beta cDNA libraries bearing sample barcodes and UMIs. TCRdb re-called the 5' RACE reads through MiXCR, storing one row per CDR3 protein. Of more than 80,000 distinct CDR3 sequences in the sample, 9.5% to 15% were seen once. This CDR3 is built from 13 residues. The J segment lost 8 bases and the V segment lost 4 bases, leaving 5 bases of the junction unmatched. This TCR was sampled from an adult woman who had mild COVID-19 (a few samples of this study predate the infection). Cell type and time point are not known. This chain links TRBV12-3 or TRBV12-4 with TRBJ2-1, with TRBD2 matching over 7 bases. Sequenced: PBMCs or a T cell subset sorted from them (not recorded which). The CDR3 sequence is CASSYGGIYEQFF. As DNA, the CDR3 is TGTGCCAGCAGTTACGGGGGGATCTATGAGCAGTTCTTC.